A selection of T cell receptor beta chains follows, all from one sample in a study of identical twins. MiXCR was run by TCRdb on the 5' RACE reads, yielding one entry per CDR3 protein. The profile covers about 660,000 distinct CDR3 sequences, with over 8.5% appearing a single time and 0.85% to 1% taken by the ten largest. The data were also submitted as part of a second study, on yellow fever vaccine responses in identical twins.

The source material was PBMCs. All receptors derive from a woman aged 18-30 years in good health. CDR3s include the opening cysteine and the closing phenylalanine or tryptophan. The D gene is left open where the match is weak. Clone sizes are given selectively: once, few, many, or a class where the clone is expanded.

CDR3 protein: CASSPPRQRNNEQFF; CDR3 DNA: TGCGCCAGCAGCCCACCGAGACAGAGGAACAATGAGCAGTTCTTC; clone size: few; V gene: TRBV5-1; D gene: -; J gene: TRBJ2-1
CDR3 protein: CARQGRSTYEQYF; CDR3 DNA: TGTGCCCGACAGGGAAGGTCAACCTACGAGCAGTACTTC; clone size: few; V gene: TRBV2; D gene: TRBD1; J gene: TRBJ2-7
CDR3 protein: CASSLGTVPNYGYTF; CDR3 DNA: TGTGCCAGCAGTTTGGGGACAGTCCCTAACTATGGCTACACCTTC; clone size: -; V gene: TRBV27; D gene: TRBD1; J gene: TRBJ1-2
CDR3 protein: CAISPVGPGGGYEQYF; CDR3 DNA: TGTGCCATCAGCCCCGTCGGTCCGGGAGGGGGGTACGAGCAGTACTTC; clone size: few; V gene: TRBV10-3; D gene: TRBD2; J gene: TRBJ2-7
CDR3 protein: CAISVAQGGTGELFF; CDR3 DNA: TGTGCCATCAGTGTTGCGCAGGGAGGCACCGGGGAGCTGTTTTTT; clone size: few; V gene: TRBV10-3; D gene: -; J gene: TRBJ2-2
CDR3 protein: CSVRTSRPSDEQFF; CDR3 DNA: TGCAGCGTTCGGACTAGTCGCCCCTCCGATGAGCAGTTCTTC; clone size: many; V gene: TRBV29-1; D gene: TRBD2; J gene: TRBJ2-1
CDR3 protein: CASSSPQAGANSYNEQFF; CDR3 DNA: TGTGCCAGCAGCTCCCCCCAGGCTGGGGCCAACTCCTACAATGAGCAGTTCTTC; clone size: -; V gene: TRBV11-2; D gene: -; J gene: TRBJ2-1
CDR3 protein: CSARVLMEQETQYF; CDR3 DNA: TGCAGTGCTAGAGTCTTAATGGAACAAGAGACCCAGTACTTC; clone size: -; V gene: TRBV20-1; D gene: -; J gene: TRBJ2-5
CDR3 protein: CAIGRTGGSYEQYF; CDR3 DNA: TGTGCCATCGGGCGGACGGGGGGTAGCTACGAGCAGTACTTC; clone size: many; V gene: TRBV10-3; D gene: TRBD2; J gene: TRBJ2-7
CDR3 protein: CASSFSGPGNTIYF; CDR3 DNA: TGTGCCAGCAGTTTTTCAGGGCCTGGAAACACCATATATTTT; clone size: few; V gene: TRBV27; D gene: -; J gene: TRBJ1-3
CDR3 protein: CASRGQGAINEQYF; CDR3 DNA: TGTGCCAGCAGGGGACAGGGGGCGATCAACGAGCAGTACTTC; clone size: -; V gene: TRBV2; D gene: TRBD1; J gene: TRBJ2-7
CDR3 protein: CASSYRGAGLEQYF; CDR3 DNA: TGTGCCAGCAGCTACCGGGGGGCCGGGTTGGAGCAGTACTTC; clone size: -; V gene: TRBV5-6; D gene: -; J gene: TRBJ2-7
CDR3 protein: CASSSGDRANSPLHF; CDR3 DNA: TGTGCCAGCAGCTCAGGAGACAGGGCTAATTCACCCCTCCACTTT; clone size: many; V gene: TRBV7-9; D gene: TRBD1; J gene: TRBJ1-6
CDR3 protein: CASSWGQSLYNEQFF; CDR3 DNA: TGTGCCAGCAGTTGGGGACAGTCCTTATACAATGAGCAGTTCTTC; clone size: -; V gene: TRBV28; D gene: TRBD1; J gene: TRBJ2-1
CDR3 protein: CASTGSSGFTDTQYF; CDR3 DNA: TGTGCCAGCACCGGCTCCTCAGGCTTCACAGATACGCAGTATTTT; clone size: -; V gene: TRBV2; D gene: -; J gene: TRBJ2-3
CDR3 protein: CASSSGITDTQYF; CDR3 DNA: TGTGCCAGCAGTTCCGGGATCACAGATACGCAGTATTTT; clone size: many; V gene: TRBV12-3/TRBV12-4; D gene: -; J gene: TRBJ2-3
CDR3 protein: CSVEGTGSSYNEQFF; CDR3 DNA: TGCAGCGTTGAGGGTACAGGGAGCTCCTACAATGAGCAGTTCTTC; clone size: many; V gene: TRBV29-1; D gene: -; J gene: TRBJ2-1
CDR3 protein: CASSFGGTLREQFF; CDR3 DNA: TGTGCCAGCAGTTTTGGAGGTACCTTACGTGAGCAGTTCTTC; clone size: -; V gene: TRBV7-3; D gene: -; J gene: TRBJ2-1
CDR3 protein: CASSPRDTKPYGYTF; CDR3 DNA: TGTGCCAGCTCACCCCGGGACACGAAACCTTATGGCTACACCTTC; clone size: -; V gene: TRBV18; D gene: -; J gene: TRBJ1-2
CDR3 protein: CSAGQDRVSGEQYF; CDR3 DNA: TGCAGTGCTGGTCAGGACAGGGTTTCGGGGGAGCAGTACTTC; clone size: -; V gene: TRBV20-1; D gene: TRBD1; J gene: TRBJ2-7
CDR3 protein: CSARDQRGTDTQYF; CDR3 DNA: TGCAGTGCTAGAGATCAGCGGGGTACAGATACGCAGTATTTT; clone size: -; V gene: TRBV20-1; D gene: TRBD2; J gene: TRBJ2-3
CDR3 protein: CASSELEAPYEQYF; CDR3 DNA: TGTGCCAGCAGCGAACTAGAGGCCCCCTACGAGCAGTACTTC; clone size: once; V gene: TRBV5-6; D gene: -; J gene: TRBJ2-7
CDR3 protein: CASSYSIVRAGETQYF; CDR3 DNA: TGTGCCAGCAGTTACTCGATCGTTCGGGCCGGGGAGACCCAGTACTTC; clone size: -; V gene: TRBV6-2/TRBV6-3; D gene: -; J gene: TRBJ2-5
CDR3 protein: CAWSVGTLSTDTQYF; CDR3 DNA: TGTGCCTGGAGTGTCGGGACACTTAGCACAGATACGCAGTATTTT; clone size: few; V gene: TRBV30; D gene: -; J gene: TRBJ2-3
CDR3 protein: CATSRDLSGSSYEQYF; CDR3 DNA: TGTGCCACCAGCAGAGATCTCAGCGGGAGTAGCTACGAGCAGTACTTC; clone size: -; V gene: TRBV15; D gene: TRBD2; J gene: TRBJ2-7
CDR3 protein: CSAKGDLRPNEQFF; CDR3 DNA: TGCAGTGCTAAGGGGGACCTAAGACCCAATGAGCAGTTCTTC; clone size: few; V gene: TRBV20-1; D gene: -; J gene: TRBJ2-1